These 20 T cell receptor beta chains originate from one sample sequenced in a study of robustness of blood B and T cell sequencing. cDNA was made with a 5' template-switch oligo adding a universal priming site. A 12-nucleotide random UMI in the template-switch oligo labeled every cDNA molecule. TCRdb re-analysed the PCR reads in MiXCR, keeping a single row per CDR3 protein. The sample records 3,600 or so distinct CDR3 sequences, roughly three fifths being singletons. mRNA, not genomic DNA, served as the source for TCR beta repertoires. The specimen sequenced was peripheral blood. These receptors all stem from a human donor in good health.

CDR3 DNA sequence: TGTGCCAGCAGCCAAAGCCCCCCCAGGGCGGGGGGGCCCCCAGATACGCAGTATTTT. Amino acids: CASSQSPPRAGGPPDTQYF. The J gene is TRBJ2-3, the V gene TRBV4-2, with 9 bases lining up with TRBD2. J gave up 4 bases and V 2 bases, and 16 bases lay outside the gene matches. The V gene's germline CDR1 is LGHNA and CDR2 YNFKEQ. CDR3 length: 19 residues.

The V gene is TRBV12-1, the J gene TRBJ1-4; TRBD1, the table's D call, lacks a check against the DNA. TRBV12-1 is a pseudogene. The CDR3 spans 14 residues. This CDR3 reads CASSFDRGGEKLFF. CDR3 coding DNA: TGTGCCAGCAGCTTTGACAGGGGTGGAGAAAAACTGTTTTTT.

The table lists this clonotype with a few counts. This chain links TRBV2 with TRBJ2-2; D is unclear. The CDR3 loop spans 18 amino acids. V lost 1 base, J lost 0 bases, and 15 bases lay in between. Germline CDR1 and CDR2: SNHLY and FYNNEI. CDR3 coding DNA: TGTGCCAGCAGTGAAGGTCACAACCTAGATCCGAACACCGGGGAGCTGTTTTTT. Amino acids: CASSEGHNLDPNTGELFF.

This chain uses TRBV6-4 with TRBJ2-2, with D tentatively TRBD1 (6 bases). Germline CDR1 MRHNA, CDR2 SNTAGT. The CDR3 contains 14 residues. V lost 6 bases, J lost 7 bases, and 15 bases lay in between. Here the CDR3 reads CASRDQGIDGELFF. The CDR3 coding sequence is TGTGCCAGCAGGGACCAGGGGATTGACGGGGAGCTGTTTTTT.

The CDR3 DNA reads TGTGCCAGCAGTTTGGCCTCTGGGGCCAACGTCCTGACTTTC. As protein: CASSLASGANVLTF. The rearrangement joins TRBV12-3 or TRBV12-4 to TRBJ2-6; D gene ambiguous. The CDR3 contains 14 residues. The V end was cut by 3 bases, the J end by 0 bases, with 3 bases between.

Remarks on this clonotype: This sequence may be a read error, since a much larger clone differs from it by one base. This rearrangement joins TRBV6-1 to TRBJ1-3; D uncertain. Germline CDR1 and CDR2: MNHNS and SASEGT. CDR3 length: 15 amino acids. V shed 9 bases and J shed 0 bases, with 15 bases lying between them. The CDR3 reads CASHTQACSGNTIYF. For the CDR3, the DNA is TGTGCCAGTCATACTCAGGCCTGCTCTGGAAACACCATATATTTT.

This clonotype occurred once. The chain's CDR3 is CASSSRSGTDTQYF. DNA of the CDR3: TGCGCCAGCAGCTCCCGTAGCGGCACAGATACGCAGTATTTT. The chain combines TRBV5-1 with TRBJ2-3; D is possibly TRBD2 (5 bases). Per the germline V gene, CDR1 is SGHRS and CDR2 is YFSETQ. The CDR3 contains 14 residues. V was shortened by 3 bases and J by 1 base, with 9 bases between the two germline ends.

Here the CDR3 reads CASSEERGNTEAFF. CDR3 bases: TGTGCCAGTAGCGAGGAAAGGGGGAACACTGAAGCTTTCTTT. This chain uses TRBV19 with TRBJ1-1, with a weak D call TRBD1 (5 bases). Looked up from germline, CDR1 is LNHDA and CDR2 is SQIVND (reference sequence). V was cut by 6 bases and J by 1 base, with 12 bases left in between. The CDR3 has 14 residues.

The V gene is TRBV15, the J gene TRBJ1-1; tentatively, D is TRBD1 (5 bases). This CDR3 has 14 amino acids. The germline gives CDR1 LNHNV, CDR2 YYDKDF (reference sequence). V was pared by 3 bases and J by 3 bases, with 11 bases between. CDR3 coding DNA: TGTGCCACCAGCAGTGACGACAGATACACTGAAGCTTTCTTT. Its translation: CATSSDDRYTEAFF.

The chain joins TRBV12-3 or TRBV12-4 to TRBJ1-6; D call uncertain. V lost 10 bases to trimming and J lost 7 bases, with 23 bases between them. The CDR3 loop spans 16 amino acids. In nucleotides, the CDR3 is TGTGCCATCCCACCCATCCGGTCGGGCAGGAATTCACCCCTCCACTTT. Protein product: CAIPPIRSGRNSPLHF.

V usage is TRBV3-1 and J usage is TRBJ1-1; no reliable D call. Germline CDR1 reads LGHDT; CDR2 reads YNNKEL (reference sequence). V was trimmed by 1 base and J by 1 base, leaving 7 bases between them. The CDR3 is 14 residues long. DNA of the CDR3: TGTGCCAGCAGCCAAGCTACCGGGAACACTGAAGCTTTCTTT. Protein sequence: CASSQATGNTEAFF. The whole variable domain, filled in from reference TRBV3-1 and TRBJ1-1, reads DTAVSQTPKYLVTQMGNDKSIKCEQNLGHDTMYWYKQDSKKFLKIMFSYNNKELIINETVPNRFSPKSPDKAHLNLHINSLELGDSAVYFCASSQATGNTEAFFGQGTRLTVV.

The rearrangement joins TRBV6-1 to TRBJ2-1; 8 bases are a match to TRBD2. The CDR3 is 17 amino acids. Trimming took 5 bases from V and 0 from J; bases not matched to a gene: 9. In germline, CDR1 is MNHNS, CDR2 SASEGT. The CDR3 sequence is CASSLRGGYSSYNEQFF. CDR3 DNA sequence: TGTGCCAGCAGTCTACGGGGGGGATATTCCTCCTACAATGAGCAGTTCTTC.

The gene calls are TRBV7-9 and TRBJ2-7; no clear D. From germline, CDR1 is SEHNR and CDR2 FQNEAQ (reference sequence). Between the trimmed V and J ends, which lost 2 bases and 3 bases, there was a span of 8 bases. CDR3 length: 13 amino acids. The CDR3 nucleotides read TGTGCCAGCAGCTTACTGGGCAGCTACGAGCAGTACTTC. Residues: CASSLLGSYEQYF.

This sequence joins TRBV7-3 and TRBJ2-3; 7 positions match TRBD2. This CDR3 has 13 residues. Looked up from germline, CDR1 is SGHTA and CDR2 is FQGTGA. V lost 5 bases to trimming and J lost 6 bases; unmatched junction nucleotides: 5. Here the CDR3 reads CASSRRGEDTQYF. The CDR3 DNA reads TGTGCCAGCAGCCGACGGGGGGAGGATACGCAGTATTTT.

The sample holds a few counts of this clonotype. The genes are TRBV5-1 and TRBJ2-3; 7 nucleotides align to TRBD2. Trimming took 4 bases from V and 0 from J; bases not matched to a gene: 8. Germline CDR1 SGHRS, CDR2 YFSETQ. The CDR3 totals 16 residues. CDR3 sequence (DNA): TGCGCCAGCAGCCTTCTAGCGGATCCTAGCACAGATACGCAGTATTTT. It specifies CASSLLADPSTDTQYF.

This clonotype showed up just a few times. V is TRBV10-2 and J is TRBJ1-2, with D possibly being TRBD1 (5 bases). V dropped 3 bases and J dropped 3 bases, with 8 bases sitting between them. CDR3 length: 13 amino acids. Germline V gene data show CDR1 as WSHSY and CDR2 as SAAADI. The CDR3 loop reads CASSEVRDYGYTF. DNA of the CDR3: TGCGCCAGCAGTGAAGTCAGGGACTATGGCTACACCTTC.

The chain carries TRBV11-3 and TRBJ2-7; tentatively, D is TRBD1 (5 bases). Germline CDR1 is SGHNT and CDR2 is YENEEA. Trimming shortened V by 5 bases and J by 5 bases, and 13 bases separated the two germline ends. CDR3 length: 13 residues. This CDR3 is CASSDRQSHEQYF. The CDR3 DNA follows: TGTGCCAGCAGCGACAGACAGTCCCACGAGCAGTACTTC. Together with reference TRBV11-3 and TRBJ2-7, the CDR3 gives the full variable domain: EAGVVQSPRYKIIEKKQPVAFWCNPISGHNTLYWYLQNLGQGPELLIRYENEEAVDDSQLPKDRFSAERLKGVDSTLKIQPAELGDSAVYLCASSDRQSHEQYFGPGTRLTVT.

DNA of the CDR3: TGCAGCGTTGGGAAAGGGACAGTAGACACTGAAGCTTTCTTT. This codes for CSVGKGTVDTEAFF. This chain links TRBV29-1 with TRBJ1-1; TRBD1 matches at 7 bases. The CDR3 is 14 residues long. Germline V gene sequence: CDR1 SQVTM, CDR2 ANQGSEA. V gave up 4 bases and J gave up 3 bases; unmatched junction bases: 8. Full variable domain (remainder filled in from reference TRBV29-1 and TRBJ1-1): SAVISQKPSRDICQRGTSLTIQCQVDSQVTMMFWYRQQPGQSLTLIATANQGSEATYESGFVIDKFPISRPNLTFSTLTVSNMSPEDSSIYLCSVGKGTVDTEAFFGQGTRLTVV.

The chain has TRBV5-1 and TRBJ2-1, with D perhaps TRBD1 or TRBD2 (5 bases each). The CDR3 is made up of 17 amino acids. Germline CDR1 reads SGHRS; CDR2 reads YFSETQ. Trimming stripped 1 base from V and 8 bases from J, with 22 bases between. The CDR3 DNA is TGCGCCAGCAGCTTGTTTGGAGAGGGGTTATCATTAGATGAGCAGTTCTTC. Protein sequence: CASSLFGEGLSLDEQFF.

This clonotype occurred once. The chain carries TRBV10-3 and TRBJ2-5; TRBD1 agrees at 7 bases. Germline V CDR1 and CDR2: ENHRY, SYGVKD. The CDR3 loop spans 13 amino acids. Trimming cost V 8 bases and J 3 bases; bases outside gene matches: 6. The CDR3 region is CAIAGQAEETQYF. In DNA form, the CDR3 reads TGTGCCATCGCAGGACAGGCAGAAGAGACCCAGTACTTC.